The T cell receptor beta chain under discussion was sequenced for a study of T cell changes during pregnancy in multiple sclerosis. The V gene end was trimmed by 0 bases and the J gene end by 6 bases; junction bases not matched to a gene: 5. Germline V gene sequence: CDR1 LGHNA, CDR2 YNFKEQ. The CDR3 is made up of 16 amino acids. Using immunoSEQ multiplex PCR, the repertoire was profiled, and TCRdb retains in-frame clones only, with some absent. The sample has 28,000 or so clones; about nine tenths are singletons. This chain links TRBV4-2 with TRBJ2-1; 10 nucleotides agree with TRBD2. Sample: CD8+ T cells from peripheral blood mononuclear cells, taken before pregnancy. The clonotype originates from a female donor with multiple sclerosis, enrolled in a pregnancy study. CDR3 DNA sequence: TGTGCCAGCAGCCAAGATCTAGCGGGAGCCCCCAATGAGCAGTTCTTC. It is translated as CASSQDLAGAPNEQFF.